A selection of T cell receptor beta chains follows, all from one sample in a study of control samples from healthy donors and cancer patients. Libraries were prepared by immunoSEQ multiplex PCR; TCRdb keeps only in-frame clonotypes and omits some of them. The table shows 260,000 or so clones, with roughly four fifths occurring only once. The sample taken for sequencing was PBMCs. These receptors were taken from a woman aged 60-70 years with lung cancer. Both conserved end residues are part of each CDR3. The D gene is left open where the match is weak. Rows give clone size only sometimes, using once, few, many, or a class for an expanded clone.

j_call | v_call | clone_size | d_call | cdr3_aa | cdr3_nt
TRBJ2-7 | TRBV11-3 | few | - | CASSLGSGNYEQYF | TGTGCCAGCAGCTTAGGTTCAGGGAACTACGAGCAGTACTTC
TRBJ1-2 | TRBV5-4 | - | - | CASSTELQDLAGGDTF | TGTGCCAGCAGCACCGAACTACAGGACCTCGCGGGGGGCGACACCTTC
TRBJ1-2 | TRBV2 | - | - | CASSESGNYGYTF | TGTGCCAGCAGTGAATCTGGGAACTATGGCTACACCTTC
TRBJ1-1 | TRBV19 | - | - | CASSIAGRNTEAFF | TGTGCCAGTAGTATTGCTGGGAGGAACACTGAAGCTTTCTTT
TRBJ1-4 | TRBV7-9 | - | - | CASSFGAGLNEKLFF | TGTGCCAGCAGCTTCGGAGCAGGCTTAAATGAAAAACTGTTTTTT
TRBJ2-2 | TRBV5-1 | - | - | CASSEGLRTGELFF | TGCGCCAGCTCCGAAGGGTTGCGGACCGGGGAGCTGTTTTTT
TRBJ2-7 | TRBV5-1 | once | - | CASSLRSGQGVGEQYF | TGCGCCAGCAGCTTGAGATCGGGCCAGGGAGTGGGGGAGCAGTACTTC
TRBJ1-1 | TRBV5-6 | - | - | CASSLGRDTEAFF | TGTGCCAGCAGCTTGGGGAGGGACACTGAAGCTTTCTTT
TRBJ2-2 | TRBV28 | - | - | CASSLWGANTGELFF | TGTGCCAGCAGTTTATGGGGGGCGAACACCGGGGAGCTGTTTTTT
TRBJ2-7 | TRBV5-1 | - | - | CASSIGSSYEQYF | TGCGCCAGCAGCATTGGGTCTTCCTACGAGCAGTACTTC
TRBJ1-4 | TRBV5-6 | - | - | CASSFFGTRDEKLFF | TGTGCCAGCAGCTTCTTCGGAACGCGGGATGAAAAACTGTTTTTT
TRBJ1-5 | TRBV2 | - | - | CASSPDANQPQHF | TGTGCCAGCAGTCCGGACGCTAATCAGCCCCAGCATTTT
TRBJ2-7 | TRBV27 | - | - | CASSQPPAQEQYF | TGTGCCAGCAGTCAACCCCCGGCCCAGGAGCAGTACTTC
TRBJ1-5 | TRBV28 | - | - | CASSSLEQPQHF | TGTGCCAGCAGTTCTCTCGAGCAGCCCCAGCATTTT
TRBJ2-1 | TRBV24-1 | - | TRBD2 | CATSGGLAANREQFF | TGTGCCACCAGTGGGGGACTAGCGGCTAACCGAGAGCAGTTCTTC
TRBJ2-2 | TRBV19 | - | - | CASSQGRNTGELFF | TGTGCCAGTTCCCAGGGACGTAACACCGGGGAGCTGTTTTTT
TRBJ1-4 | TRBV11-2 | - | - | CASSRGVGNEKLFF | TGTGCCAGCAGCCGTGGGGTGGGGAATGAAAAACTGTTTTTT
TRBJ2-7 | TRBV7-9 | - | TRBD1 | CASSPWDSYEQYF | TGTGCCAGCAGCCCTTGGGACAGCTACGAGCAGTACTTC
TRBJ2-1 | TRBV6-4 | - | TRBD1 | CASSPGTGLWDEQFF | TGTGCCAGCAGTCCCGGGACAGGGCTTTGGGATGAGCAGTTCTTC
TRBJ2-3 | TRBV28 | - | - | CASRTGIRTDTQYF | TGTGCCAGCAGAACGGGGATTCGCACAGATACGCAGTATTTT
TRBJ1-3 | TRBV2 | - | - | CASSLVGDTIYF | TGTGCCAGCAGCCTGGTAGGGGACACCATATATTTT
TRBJ1-1 | TRBV5-4 | - | TRBD1 | CASSADRGVLNTEAFF | TGTGCCAGCAGCGCGGACAGGGGGGTGTTGAACACTGAAGCTTTCTTT
TRBJ2-7 | TRBV3-1/TRBV3-2 | - | TRBD2 | CASSQRGGRVEQYF | TGTGCCAGCAGCCAAAGGGGCGGGAGGGTTGAGCAGTACTTC
TRBJ1-1 | TRBV5-4 | - | - | CASSLGGRQSTEAFF | TGTGCCAGCAGCTTAGGGGGGAGGCAGAGCACTGAAGCTTTCTTT
TRBJ2-1 | TRBV7-3 | - | - | CASSLGLSDYFNEQFF | TGTGCCAGCAGCTTAGGGCTTTCGGACTATTTCAATGAGCAGTTCTTC
TRBJ2-2 | TRBV30 | - | - | CAWFQGSNTGELFF | TGTGCCTGGTTCCAGGGGTCCAACACCGGGGAGCTGTTTTTT
TRBJ2-1 | TRBV20-1 | - | TRBD2 | CSDSLAGVGGEQFF | TGCAGTGATAGTCTAGCGGGGGTTGGTGGTGAGCAGTTCTTC
TRBJ2-2 | TRBV30 | - | - | CAWGGGPSLRAGELFF | TGTGCCTGGGGTGGGGGTCCCTCCCTGCGGGCCGGGGAGCTGTTTTTT
TRBJ2-1 | TRBV5-5 | - | TRBD2 | CASSWGTSGSGEQFF | TGTGCCAGCAGCTGGGGGACTAGCGGGAGCGGTGAGCAGTTCTTC
TRBJ1-1 | TRBV6-5 | - | - | CASRVDGNTEAFF | TGTGCCAGCAGGGTGGACGGAAACACTGAAGCTTTCTTT
TRBJ1-3 | TRBV28 | once | TRBD1 | CASSRWGTGERNTIYF | TGTGCCAGCAGTAGATGGGGGACAGGGGAAAGAAACACCATATATTTT
TRBJ1-2 | TRBV2 | - | TRBD1 | CASSPTGDNYGYTF | TGTGCCAGCAGCCCGACAGGGGACAACTATGGCTACACCTTC
TRBJ1-6 | TRBV28 | - | - | CASSPLRVSNSPLHF | TGTGCCAGCAGTCCTCTCCGGGTCAGTAATTCACCCCTCCACTTT
TRBJ1-3 | TRBV6-5 | - | TRBD1 | CASSYTRQGAGNTIYF | TGTGCCAGCAGTTACACCAGACAGGGGGCAGGAAACACCATATATTTT
TRBJ2-7 | TRBV5-4 | - | - | CASSPRGGLSYEQYF | TGTGCCAGCAGCCCTCGTGGGGGCCTCTCCTACGAGCAGTACTTC
TRBJ2-1 | TRBV7-2 | - | - | CASSSNIGSDRFF | TGTGCCAGCAGCTCGAATATCGGTAGCGATCGGTTCTTC
TRBJ2-1 | TRBV10-2 | - | TRBD1 | CASKRGDRGVYEQFF | TGCGCCAGCAAAAGGGGAGACAGGGGAGTGTATGAGCAGTTCTTC
TRBJ2-5 | TRBV9 | few | TRBD1 | CASSAGTGQETQYF | TGTGCCAGCAGCGCAGGGACAGGTCAAGAGACCCAGTACTTC
TRBJ2-7 | TRBV28 | - | TRBD2 | CASKGSGRGGSQYF | TGTGCCAGCAAAGGATCCGGGAGGGGTGGGTCGCAGTACTTC
TRBJ1-2 | TRBV7-8 | - | - | CASSHRREAGYTF | TGTGCCAGCAGCCACCGAAGGGAGGCTGGCTACACCTTC
TRBJ2-3 | TRBV19 | - | - | CASSAQTGGDTQYF | TGTGCCAGTAGTGCGCAGACAGGCGGCGATACGCAGTATTTT
TRBJ2-7 | TRBV19 | - | - | CASRKGGTYEQYF | TGTGCCAGTCGTAAGGGCGGAACCTACGAGCAGTACTTC
TRBJ2-7 | TRBV9 | - | TRBD1 | CASSVMGQGDEQYF | TGTGCCAGCAGCGTTATGGGACAGGGAGACGAGCAGTACTTC
TRBJ2-3 | TRBV5-1 | - | - | CASSLAIGSGNTQYF | TGCGCCAGCAGCTTGGCTATCGGGTCGGGGAATACGCAGTATTTT
TRBJ2-2 | TRBV3-1/TRBV3-2 | - | TRBD1 | CASSHQGATGELFF | TGTGCCAGCAGCCACCAGGGGGCAACCGGGGAGCTGTTTTTT
TRBJ2-1 | TRBV11-2 | once | - | CASAEGLYNEQFF | TGTGCCAGCGCGGAAGGACTTTACAATGAGCAGTTCTTC
TRBJ2-1 | TRBV3-1/TRBV3-2 | - | - | CASSQGGSYNEQFF | TGTGCCAGCAGCCAAGGAGGTTCCTACAATGAGCAGTTCTTC
TRBJ2-7 | TRBV4-1 | - | TRBD1 | CASSHGQGEGYEQYF | TGCGCCAGCAGCCACGGACAGGGGGAAGGCTACGAGCAGTACTTC
TRBJ2-4 | TRBV7-9 | - | - | CASSLSTPGLNIQYF | TGTGCCAGCAGCCTCAGTACCCCGGGACTCAACATTCAGTACTTC
TRBJ2-2 | TRBV13 | - | TRBD2 | CASSFRGGLTGELFF | TGTGCCAGCAGCTTCCGGGGGGGCCTCACCGGGGAGCTGTTTTTT
TRBJ1-6 | TRBV27 | - | TRBD1 | CASSAGQGNSPLHF | TGTGCCAGCAGTGCGGGACAGGGTAATTCACCCCTCCACTTT
TRBJ1-6 | TRBV6-5 | - | TRBD1 | CASTGQGNSPLHF | TGTGCCAGCACGGGACAGGGGAATTCACCCCTCCACTTT
TRBJ2-3 | TRBV5-4 | - | - | CASSLAGRTTDTQYF | TGTGCCAGCAGCTTGGCCGGACGGACCACAGATACGCAGTATTTT
TRBJ1-4 | TRBV2 | - | - | CASSVMDRRDFF | TGTGCCAGCAGTGTAATGGACAGACGGGACTTTTTT